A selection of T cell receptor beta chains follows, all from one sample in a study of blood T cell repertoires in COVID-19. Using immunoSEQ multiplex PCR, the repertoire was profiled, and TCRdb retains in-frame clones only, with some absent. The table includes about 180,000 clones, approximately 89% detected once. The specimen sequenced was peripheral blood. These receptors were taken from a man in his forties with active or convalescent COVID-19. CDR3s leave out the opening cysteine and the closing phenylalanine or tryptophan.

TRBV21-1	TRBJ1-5	ASVRRGNQPQH
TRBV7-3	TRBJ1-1	ASRNTQDTEAF
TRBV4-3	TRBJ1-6	ASSHIGRQGRSPLH
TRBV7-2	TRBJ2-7	ASSLDRWAREGYEQY
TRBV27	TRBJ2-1	ASSISGAANEQF
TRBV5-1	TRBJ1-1	ASSYRQGAGTEAF
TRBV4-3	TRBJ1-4	ASSQDRGTGVEKLF
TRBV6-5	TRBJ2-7	ASNRGQSYEQY
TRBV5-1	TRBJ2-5	ASSLGSGVYQETQY
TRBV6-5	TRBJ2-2	ASSRQGYAGELF
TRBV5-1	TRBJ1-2	ASSLEPAATIYGYT
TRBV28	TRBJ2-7	ASGNRALSSYEQY
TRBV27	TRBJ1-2	ASSSSGPGGT
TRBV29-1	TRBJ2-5	SASGVSQETQY
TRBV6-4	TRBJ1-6	ASSQDGGNSPLH